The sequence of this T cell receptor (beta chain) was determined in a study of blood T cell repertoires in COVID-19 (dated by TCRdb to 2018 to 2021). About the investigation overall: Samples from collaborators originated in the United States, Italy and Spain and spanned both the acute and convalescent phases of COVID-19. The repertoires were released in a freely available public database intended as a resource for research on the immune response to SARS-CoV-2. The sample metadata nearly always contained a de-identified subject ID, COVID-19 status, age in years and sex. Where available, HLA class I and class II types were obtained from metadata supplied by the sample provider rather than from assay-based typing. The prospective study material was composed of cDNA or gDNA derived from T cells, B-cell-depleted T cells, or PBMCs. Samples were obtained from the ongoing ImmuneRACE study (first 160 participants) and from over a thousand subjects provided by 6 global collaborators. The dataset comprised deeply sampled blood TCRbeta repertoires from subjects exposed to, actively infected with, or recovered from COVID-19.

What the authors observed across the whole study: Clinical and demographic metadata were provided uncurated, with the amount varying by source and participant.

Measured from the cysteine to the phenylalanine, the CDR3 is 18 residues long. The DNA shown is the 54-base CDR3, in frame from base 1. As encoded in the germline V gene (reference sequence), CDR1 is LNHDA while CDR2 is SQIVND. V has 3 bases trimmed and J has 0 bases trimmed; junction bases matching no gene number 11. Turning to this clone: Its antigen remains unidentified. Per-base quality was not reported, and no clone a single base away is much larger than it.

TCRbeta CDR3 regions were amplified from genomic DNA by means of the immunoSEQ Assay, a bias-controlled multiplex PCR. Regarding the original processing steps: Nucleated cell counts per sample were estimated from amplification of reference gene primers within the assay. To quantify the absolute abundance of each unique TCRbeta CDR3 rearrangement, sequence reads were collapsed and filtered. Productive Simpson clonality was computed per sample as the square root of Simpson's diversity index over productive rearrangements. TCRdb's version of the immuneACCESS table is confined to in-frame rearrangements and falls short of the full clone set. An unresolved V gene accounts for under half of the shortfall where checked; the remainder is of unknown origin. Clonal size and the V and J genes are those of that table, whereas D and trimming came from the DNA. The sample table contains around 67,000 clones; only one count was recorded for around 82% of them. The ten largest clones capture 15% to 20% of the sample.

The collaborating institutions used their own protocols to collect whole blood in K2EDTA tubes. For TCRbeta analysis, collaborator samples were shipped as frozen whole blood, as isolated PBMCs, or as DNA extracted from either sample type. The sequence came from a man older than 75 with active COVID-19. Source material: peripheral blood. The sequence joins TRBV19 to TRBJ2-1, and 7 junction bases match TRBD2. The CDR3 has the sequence CASSISGAGVSSYNEQFF. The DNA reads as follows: TGTGCCAGTAGTATTTCCGGGGCGGGGGTTAGCTCCTACAATGAGCAGTTCTTC.